This TCR beta chain was identified during a study of blood T cell repertoires in COVID-19. Sequenced by immunoSEQ multiplex PCR; TCRdb stores in-frame clones only, minus some. The sample contains some 260,000 clones, around 86% of which appear only once. Participants were aged roughly 18 to 100 years from about two dozen US areas. Sequenced sample: PBMCs or T cells enriched from blood (not recorded which). The receptor was isolated from a man aged 35 to 55 who had recovered from COVID-19.

The CDR3 loop reads CASSHGTLSTDTQYF. In DNA, the CDR3 is TGTGCCAGCAGCCACGGGACTCTGAGCACAGATACGCAGTATTTT. The rearrangement links TRBV7-6 to TRBJ2-3, with D tentatively TRBD2 (6 bases). Trimming took 5 bases from V and 0 from J, leaving 12 bases between them. The CDR3 is made up of 15 amino acids. Germline V gene data show CDR1 as SGHVS and CDR2 as FNYEAQ.